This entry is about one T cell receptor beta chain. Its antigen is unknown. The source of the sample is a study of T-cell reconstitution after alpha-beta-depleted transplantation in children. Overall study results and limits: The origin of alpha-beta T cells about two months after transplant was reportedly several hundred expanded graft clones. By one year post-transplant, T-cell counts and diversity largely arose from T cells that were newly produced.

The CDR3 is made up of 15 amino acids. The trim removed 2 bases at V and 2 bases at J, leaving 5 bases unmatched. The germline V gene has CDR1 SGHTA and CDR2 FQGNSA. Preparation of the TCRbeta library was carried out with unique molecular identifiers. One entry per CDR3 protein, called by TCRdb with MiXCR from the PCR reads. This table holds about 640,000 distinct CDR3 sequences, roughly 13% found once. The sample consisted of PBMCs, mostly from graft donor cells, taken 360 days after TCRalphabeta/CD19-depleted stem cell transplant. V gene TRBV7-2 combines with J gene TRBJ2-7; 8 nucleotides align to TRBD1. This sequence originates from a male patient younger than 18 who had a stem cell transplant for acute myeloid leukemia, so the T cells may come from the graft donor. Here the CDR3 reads CASSLSLTGAYEQYF. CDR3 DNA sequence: TGTGCCAGCAGCTTATCCCTGACAGGGGCCTACGAGCAGTACTTC.